Following are 5 T cell receptor beta chains from one sample sequenced in a study of T cells of healthy individuals (dated by TCRdb to the late 2010s). The library was built by means of 5' RACE. TCRdb records Illumina MiSeq as the sequencer. TCRdb took the public reads, trimmed them with fastp at Q25, ran MiXCR for clone calling and kept in-frame beta chains. When rows share a CDR3 protein, they turn into one entry using the most common DNA and genes. This sample lists around 83,000 distinct CDR3 sequences; about 5% were detected once. The ten biggest clones cover approximately 8% of the sample. The receptors derive from a female donor in good health.

This clonotype was observed a few times. This CDR3 is CASSLDIKWRTATDTQYF. As DNA, the CDR3 is TGTGCCAGCAGCTTAGATATCAAGTGGAGGACGGCCACAGATACGCAGTATTTT. The chain uses TRBV7-8 and TRBJ2-3; the D gene is possibly TRBD2 (5 bases). The CDR3 has 18 amino acids. V lost 1 base and J lost 2, with 19 bases in between. Germline V gene data show CDR1 as SGHVS and CDR2 as FQNEAQ. The variable domain in full, completed from reference TRBV7-8 and TRBJ2-3, reads GAGVSQSPRYKVAKRGQDVALRCDPISGHVSLFWYQQALGQGPEFLTYFQNEAQLDKSGLPSDRFFAERPEGSVSTLKIQRTQQEDSAVYLCASSLDIKWRTATDTQYFGPGTRLTVL.

This clonotype showed up many times. The rearrangement links TRBV29-1 to TRBJ2-1; 7 bases match TRBD2. The CDR3 is 15 residues long. The V gene end was trimmed by 0 bases and the J gene end by 9 bases; junction bases not matched to a gene: 11. Per the germline V gene, CDR1 is SQVTM and CDR2 is ANQGSEA. This CDR3 reads CSVEEASGKMGEQFF. The CDR3 DNA follows: TGCAGCGTTGAAGAGGCGAGCGGGAAGATGGGTGAGCAGTTCTTC.

This clonotype was seen repeatedly, ten times or more. This sequence joins TRBV29-1 and TRBJ1-2; D is unclear. Between the trimmed V and J ends, which lost 6 bases and 4 bases, there was a span of 21 bases. In germline, CDR1 is SQVTM, CDR2 ANQGSEA. The CDR3 covers 15 residues. The chain's CDR3 is CSVDPRTGLSYGYTF. CDR3 sequence (DNA): TGCAGCGTCGACCCTAGGACGGGGTTGAGCTATGGCTACACCTTC.

This clonotype occurred a few times. The V gene is TRBV29-1, the J gene TRBJ2-5; D not resolved. This CDR3 region has 12 residues. The germline V gene encodes CDR1 SQVTM and CDR2 ANQGSEA. Trimming cost V 7 bases and J 5 bases, with 14 bases left between them. CDR3 region: CSELDGMETQYF. The DNA of the CDR3 is TGCAGCGAACTGGATGGAATGGAGACCCAGTACTTC.

This clonotype was detected many times. The V and J genes are TRBV11-1 and TRBJ1-2; D is perhaps TRBD1 (5 bases). The CDR3 consists of 14 residues. Germline V gives CDR1 SGHAT, CDR2 FQDESV (reference sequence). The V and J ends lost 0 bases and 5 bases respectively, with 10 bases between them. The CDR3 nucleotides read TGTGCCAGCAGCTTAGCCGGGACCGTATATGGCTACACCTTC. This encodes CASSLAGTVYGYTF.